This T cell receptor (beta chain) was found in a study of human T cells and chemical hapten exposure. Study background: Per-sample TCR yield variability stemmed mainly from small pooled library volume differences.

As to time point: patch test 3, about 24 weeks after DPC sensitization. As for treatment: therapeutic diphenylcyclopropenone sensitization with weekly scalp DPC. Blood draws came before every patch-test application. Unfractionated whole blood yielded total RNA. Attachment of unique molecular identifiers to individual cDNA molecules was performed in the library. TCRdb recomputed calls from the RACE reads with MiXCR, one row per CDR3 protein. Among 95,000 to 150,000 distinct CDR3 sequences listed, about 11% were seen once. This clonotype occurred a few times. Trimming took off 1 base at V and 0 bases at J, with 14 bases between the two ends. Per the germline V gene, CDR1 is SGHKS and CDR2 is YYEKEE (reference sequence). The CDR3 is 18 residues long.

Specimen: whole blood, collected in connection with sensitization to the hapten diphenylcyclopropenone (DPC). This TCR came from a woman aged 45-65 years with alopecia areata. Some clones in this sample may be carry-over from other donors' samples. The chain carries TRBV5-5 and TRBJ1-6; D gene uncertain. The CDR3 DNA reads TGTGCCAGCAGCTTGACCAGCCGGGAGAGCTCCTATAATTCACCCCTCCACTTT. Translation: CASSLTSRESSYNSPLHF.